This T cell receptor beta chain was found in a study of identical twins (dated by TCRdb to about 2016). Looking at the study overall: To test whether fetal clonotypes persist, this study deep-sequenced TCR alpha and beta repertoires from monozygotic twins, from unrelated adults of various ages, and from cord blood. Replicate twin experiments were performed at different times using different library preparation protocols to rule out contamination. What the study reported, not specific to this receptor: Invariant T cells such as MAIT and iNKT could partly confound zero-insertion analyses, although diverse VJ usage argued against such confounding for most clonotypes. Compared with coincidental sharing between unrelated individuals, out-of-frame TCR alpha sequences shared between twins showed an excess of sequences with low generation probability. Conclusions relied on cross-sectional statistical analysis, since the same donors could not be followed over many years. In monozygotic twins, recombination models systematically underestimated out-of-frame TCR alpha sharing, but the models matched the sharing seen between unrelated individuals. Excess twin sharing in beta out-of-frame sequences was weaker because fewer shared sequences lowered the signal-to-noise ratio. Fewer insertions were carried by abundant cord blood beta clonotypes, a similar but weaker trend appeared in young adult naive repertoires, and no such trend appeared in memory repertoires.

The germline V gene supplies CDR1 SGHTA and CDR2 FQGNSA. From cysteine to phenylalanine, the CDR3 is 16 amino acids long. This entry keeps only the CDR3 DNA: 48 bases, framed from base 1. The germline V end is reduced by 5 bases and the J end by 2 bases; junction bases left unmatched: 9. Libraries were made using 5' RACE. The sequencer listed for this sample is Illumina HiSeq 2000. Template switching added a universal primer binding site, and the final cDNA carried a unique molecular identifier that allowed TCR cDNA molecules to be counted accurately. Specific primers in the conserved constant-segment region were used to synthesize first-strand cDNA for TCR alpha and beta chains. To control for contamination, every cDNA library carried two barcodes: a SMART-Mk sample barcode plus Illumina barcodes. Two successive PCR steps introduced TruSeq adapter sequences along with Illumina sample barcodes. The TCR alpha and beta cDNA libraries were sequenced on the Illumina HiSeq platform using custom primers. The published analysis was carried out like this. Raw reads were processed with MiGEC to extract unique molecular identifiers, and MiXCR was used to determine CDR3 positions. For each individual, recombination models were inferred using an EM algorithm with the repgenHMM and IGoR tools. Shared clonotypes were analyzed with the tcR package in R, and sharing was normalized by the product of cloneset sizes. Out-of-frame nonproductive sequences were analyzed to study raw recombination free of thymic and clonal selection effects. TCRdb handled the public reads itself, with Q25 trimming in fastp and clone calling in MiXCR, and kept productive beta chains. Each entry merges the rows of one CDR3 protein and shows their most common DNA and genes. In this record, the V and J calls reflect TCRdb's handling and not the investigators' own analysis. Present in this sample are 1.5 million to 2 million distinct CDR3 sequences, about 30% of which were seen just once. The ten largest clones capture around 0.3% of the sample.

Every donor was a healthy Caucasian. This clonotype showed up just a few times. Its antigen has not been determined. Base qualities are not at hand, and no much larger clone is one base apart. Sequenced: cord blood. The sequence links TRBV7-2 to TRBJ2-3; 8 middle bases align to TRBD1. This sequence was found in a newborn girl in good health. The CDR3 protein: CASSPGTGLNTDTQYF. The DNA sequence is TGTGCCAGCAGCCCAGGGACAGGTCTAAACACAGATACGCAGTATTTT.